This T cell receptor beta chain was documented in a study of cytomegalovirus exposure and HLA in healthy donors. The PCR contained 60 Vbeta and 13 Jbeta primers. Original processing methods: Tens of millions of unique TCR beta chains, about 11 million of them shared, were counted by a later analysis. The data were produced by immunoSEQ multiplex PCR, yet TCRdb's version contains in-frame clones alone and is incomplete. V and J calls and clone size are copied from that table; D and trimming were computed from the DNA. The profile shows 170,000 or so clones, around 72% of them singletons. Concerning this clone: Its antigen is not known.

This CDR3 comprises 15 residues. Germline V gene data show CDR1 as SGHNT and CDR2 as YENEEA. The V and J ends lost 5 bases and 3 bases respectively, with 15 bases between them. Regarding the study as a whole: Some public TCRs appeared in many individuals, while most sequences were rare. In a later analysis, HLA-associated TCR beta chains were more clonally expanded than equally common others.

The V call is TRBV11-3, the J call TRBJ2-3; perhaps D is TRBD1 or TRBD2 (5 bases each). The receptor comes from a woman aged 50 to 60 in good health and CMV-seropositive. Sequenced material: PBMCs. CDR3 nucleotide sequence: TGTGCCAGCAGCCTAGGAGGCAGGGTAACAGATACGCAGTATTTT. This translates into CASSLGGRVTDTQYF.